This TCR beta chain was identified in a study of blood T cell repertoires in COVID-19. Here immunoSEQ multiplex PCR was the method, and the copy in TCRdb shows in-frame clones only, minus some. The sample includes a few hundred thousand clones, around 89% of them seen just once. V was cut by 2 bases and J by 0 bases, with 4 bases left in between. The CDR3 length is 13 residues. Germline lookup yields CDR1 SGHRS and CDR2 YFSETQ. Sequencing input: PBMCs or T cells enriched from blood (not recorded which). The genes are TRBV5-1 and TRBJ2-3; D gene ambiguous. The sequence was obtained from a woman in her late teens or twenties who had recovered from COVID-19. CDR3 amino acids: CASSFSSTDTQYF. CDR3 DNA: TGCGCCAGCAGCTTTTCTAGCACAGATACGCAGTATTTT.